This TCR beta chain was found in a study of cytomegalovirus exposure and HLA in healthy donors. Whole-study findings and limits: In a later analysis, specific HLA alleles were associated with approximately 17,000 TCR beta sequences at a 0.05 false discovery rate. In vitro confirmation showed a few CMV-associated chains to be CMV antigen specific. For TCR beta chains, V- and J-gene trimming was later linked to a missense DCLRE1C variant.

Amplification used 60 Vbeta primers and 13 Jbeta primers. Method: immunoSEQ multiplex PCR; TCRdb's copy keeps in-frame clones and lacks some. The table has about 120,000 clones, 55% to 75% seen once; the top ten hold around 9.7%. With 6 bases removed from V and 4 bases from J, the gap between germline ends came to 12 bases. This CDR3 is 13 amino acids long. Germline-derived CDR1 and CDR2 are MNHEY and SVGAGI. Points on this clone: Its antigen is unknown.

The chain recombines TRBV6-5 with TRBJ1-2; D might be TRBD1 (6 bases). The specimen was PBMCs. This clonotype was obtained from a woman aged 40 to 55 in good health and CMV-seropositive. CDR3 DNA sequence: TGTGCCAGCAGCCCCAGGGGTTCCTATGGCTACACCTTC. This translates into CASSPRGSYGYTF.